The 14 T cell receptor beta chains in this list originate from one sample, sequenced in a study of T cell responses to AZD1222 COVID-19 vaccine. Libraries were prepared by immunoSEQ multiplex PCR; TCRdb keeps only in-frame clonotypes and omits some of them. The top ten hold around 4.3% of the sample, which has under 200,000 clones, over 90% seen once. The sample in question was peripheral blood, obtained on day 0 of AZD1222 vaccination. The origin of the receptors is an adult in good health.

This chain links TRBV4-2 with TRBJ2-1; 7 positions agree with TRBD2. The V gene end was trimmed by 3 bases and the J gene end by 0 bases; junction bases not matched to a gene: 11. CDR3 size: 18 residues. Germline CDR1 and CDR2: LGHNA and YNFKEQ. The CDR3 reads CASSQGMAGASSYNEQFF. CDR3 coding DNA: TGTGCCAGCAGCCAGGGTATGGCGGGAGCGAGCTCCTACAATGAGCAGTTCTTC.

The gene calls are TRBV6-1 and TRBJ2-6; a possible D gene is TRBD1 (6 bases). V was cut by 3 bases and J by 1 base, with 10 bases left in between. The CDR3 contains 16 residues. Per the germline V gene, CDR1 is MNHNS and CDR2 is SASEGT. Written as DNA, the CDR3 is TGTGCCAGCAGTGAGGGGACATCTTCTGGGGCCAACGTCCTGACTTTC. Encoded protein: CASSEGTSSGANVLTF.

The V and J genes are TRBV6-5 and TRBJ1-2; 8 bases are shared with TRBD1. Germline CDR1 and CDR2: MNHEY and SVGAGI. V lost 6 bases to trimming and J lost 6 bases; unmatched junction nucleotides: 6. The CDR3 is 13 residues long. CDR3 in DNA: TGTGCCAGCAGATACGGGACAGGAGATGGCTACACCTTC. It codes for CASRYGTGDGYTF.

This chain links TRBV13 with TRBJ1-2; 8 bases fit TRBD1. The trim removed 2 bases at V and 8 bases at J, leaving 4 bases unmatched. Germline V gene sequence: CDR1 PRHDT, CDR2 FYEKMQ (reference sequence). The CDR3 has 13 residues. The CDR3 region is CASSLQGAEGYTF. The CDR3 DNA sequence: TGTGCCAGCAGCTTACAGGGGGCGGAGGGCTACACCTTC.

This sequence joins TRBV12-3 or TRBV12-4 and TRBJ1-2, with unresolved D. This CDR3 has 13 residues. The germline V and J ends were trimmed by 4 bases and 4 bases, with 10 bases remaining between them. In DNA, the CDR3 is TGTGCCAGCAGTTCAGACGGCTCCTATGGCTACACCTTC. It encodes CASSSDGSYGYTF.

The CDR3 region is CASSNQPGQNINEQFF. CDR3 nucleotides: TGTGCCAGCAGCAACCAACCGGGACAGAACATCAATGAGCAGTTCTTC. The chain couples TRBV11-3 to TRBJ2-1, with TRBD1 matching 7 bases. The CDR3 covers 16 residues. The germline V gene has CDR1 SGHNT and CDR2 YENEEA. V was clipped by 5 bases and J by 6 bases; unmatched bases: 13.

This clone was observed a handful of times. The rearrangement links TRBV10-1 to TRBJ2-1; 11 bases map to TRBD2. CDR1 and CDR2 from the germline V gene are WNHNN and SYGVQD (reference sequence). The CDR3 is 17 residues long. Germline trimming cut 5 bases from V and 7 bases from J; bases unmatched to any gene: 13. The CDR3 nucleotides are TGCGCCAGCAGTCCTCCCTCCACTAGCGGGAGTGAGAATGAGCAGTTCTTC. Protein: CASSPPSTSGSENEQFF.

The rearrangement links TRBV3-1 (or the pseudogene TRBV3-2) to TRBJ1-2; unclear D gene. Trimming took off 1 base at V and 7 bases at J, with 16 bases between the two ends. This CDR3 contains 15 residues. Germline V gene data show CDR1 as LGHDT and CDR2 as YNNKEL (reference sequence). Here the CDR3 DNA reads TGTGCCAGCAGCCAAGGCACCCCCCAGCCCGGTGGCTACACCTTC. Translated, it gives CASSQGTPQPGGYTF.

The CDR3: CATRTSGTGELFF. CDR3 sequence (DNA): TGCGCCACGCGGACTAGCGGGACCGGGGAGCTGTTTTTT. V gene TRBV5-1 combines with J gene TRBJ2-2, with TRBD2 identical over 11 bases. Germline trimming cut 9 bases from V and 5 bases from J; bases unmatched to any gene: 3. The germline gives CDR1 SGHRS, CDR2 YFSETQ. This CDR3 is built from 13 residues.

The J gene is TRBJ2-2, the V gene TRBV11-3; 13 bases are a match to TRBD2. Trimming cost V 5 bases and J 6 bases; bases outside gene matches: 6. The V gene's germline CDR1 is SGHNT and CDR2 YENEEA. CDR3 length equals 16 residues. The CDR3 region is CASSRSGLAGAGELFF. The CDR3 DNA reads TGTGCCAGCAGCCGATCTGGACTAGCGGGAGCCGGGGAGCTGTTTTTT.

The chain combines TRBV20-1 with TRBJ2-3; D gene unclear. The V gene lost 2 bases and the J gene lost 5 bases, with 5 bases spanning the gap. The CDR3 loop spans 11 amino acids. The germline V gene encodes CDR1 DFQATT and CDR2 SNEGSKA (reference sequence). The DNA of the CDR3 is TGCAGTGCTAGAACGGGAGATACGCAGTATTTT. It is translated as CSARTGDTQYF.

The genes are TRBV27 and TRBJ2-7; 8 nucleotides match TRBD1. The J segment lost 2 bases and the V segment lost 3 bases, leaving 6 bases of the junction unmatched. Germline values: CDR1 MNHEY, CDR2 SMNVEV (reference sequence). The CDR3 extends over 15 amino acids. The CDR3 DNA reads TGTGCCAGCAGTTTTACAGGGACAGGTACCTACGAGCAGTACTTC. It codes for CASSFTGTGTYEQYF.

The CDR3 spells CASSRREGIGNEQFF. The DNA for the CDR3 is TGTGCCAGCAGTAGGCGGGAAGGAATTGGCAATGAGCAGTTCTTC. The rearrangement uses TRBV6-5 and TRBJ2-1, with TRBD2 as a possible D gene (6 bases). Per germline, CDR1 MNHEY and CDR2 SVGAGI. The CDR3 spans 15 residues. The V end was cut by 5 bases, the J end by 6 bases, with 17 bases between.

J is TRBJ1-3 and V is TRBV7-8; 10 bases are a match to TRBD1. CDR3 length: 14 residues. Germline trimming cut 5 bases from V and 8 bases from J; bases unmatched to any gene: 6. Germline CDR1 reads SGHVS; CDR2 reads FQNEAQ. CDR3 DNA sequence: TGTGCCAGCAGCGGACAGGGGGAGTTGCACACCATATATTTT. Its protein product is CASSGQGELHTIYF.